Shown below are 5 T cell receptor beta chains from a single sample sequenced in a study of T cells in Graves' hyperthyroidism and ophthalmopathy. Authors of the study amplified TCR beta CDR3 regions from RNA transcripts. An initial round of RT-PCR targeting the TCR CDR3 relied on the HTBI primer set. Using its own MiXCR run on the multiplex PCR reads, TCRdb lists one record per CDR3 protein. The table includes fewer than 800,000 distinct CDR3 sequences, roughly 17% detected once. Sequenced sample: blood. These receptor sequences come from a man between 18 and 35 years old with Graves' hyperthyroidism.

J is TRBJ1-1 and V is TRBV6-2 or TRBV6-3; unclear D gene. CDR1 MNHEY and CDR2 SVGEGT come from the germline V gene. V shed 4 bases and J shed 3 bases, with 12 bases lying between them. There are 14 residues in the CDR3. The CDR3 coding sequence is TGTGCCAGCAGTTCCCCCCCGGAGGACACTGAAGCTTTCTTT. Protein: CASSSPPEDTEAFF.

In its sample, this clonotype was seen many times. The CDR3 DNA reads as TGTGCCAGCTGGCGGGGCCCTTTAAAAGAGACCCAGTACTTC. Its translation is CASWRGPLKETQYF. The chain has TRBV2 and TRBJ2-5; D possibly corresponds to TRBD2 (6 bases). The CDR3 runs to 14 residues. Deletions cut 8 bases from V and 3 bases from J, with 16 bases between. CDR1 and CDR2 from the germline V gene are SNHLY and FYNNEI. Full variable domain (rest looked up from reference TRBV2 and TRBJ2-5): EPEVTQTPSHQVTQMGQEVILRCVPISNHLYFYWYRQILGQKVEFLVSFYNNEISEKSEIFDDQFSVERPDGSNFTLKIRSTKLEDSAMYFCASWRGPLKETQYFGPGTRLLVL.

This clonotype was seen many times. The gene calls are TRBV12-3 or TRBV12-4 and TRBJ2-7, with 7 bases aligning to TRBD2. V was clipped by 6 bases and J by 2 bases; unmatched bases: 16. This CDR3 is built from 17 residues. The CDR3 here is CASRPGRRAGIAYEQYF. CDR3 sequence (DNA): TGTGCCAGCAGGCCCGGGCGAAGAGCGGGAATAGCCTACGAGCAGTACTTC.

In its sample, this clonotype was seen a few times. This chain links TRBV27 with TRBJ2-7, with 7 bases identical to TRBD2. The V segment lost 0 bases and the J segment 0 bases; nucleotides outside the gene matches: 8. Germline V gene lookup returns CDR1 MNHEY and CDR2 SMNVEV (reference sequence). The CDR3 spans 17 residues. The CDR3 DNA reads TGTGCCAGCAGTTTATCTCTCGGCCGGGGGGTCTCCTACGAGCAGTACTTC. It encodes CASSLSLGRGVSYEQYF.

Only a few counts were recorded for this clonotype. The rearrangement joins TRBV5-1 to TRBJ2-3; 8 nucleotides line up with TRBD1. The germline gives CDR1 SGHRS, CDR2 YFSETQ. Trimming at V came to 4 bases and at J to 4 bases, leaving 11 bases not matched to a gene. The length of the CDR3 is 16 residues. The CDR3 loop reads CASSTQTGVNADTQYF. The DNA for the CDR3 is TGCGCCAGCAGCACCCAGACAGGGGTCAACGCAGATACGCAGTATTTT. The entire variable domain, with the rest obtained from reference TRBV5-1 and TRBJ2-3, is as follows: KAGVTQTPRYLIKTRGQQVTLSCSPISGHRSVSWYQQTPGQGLQFLFEYFSETQRNKGNFPGRFSGRQFSNSRSEMNVSTLELGDSALYLCASSTQTGVNADTQYFGPGTRLTVL.